Shown below are 2 T cell receptor beta chains from a single sample sequenced in a study of preoperative IRX-2 immunotherapy in early breast cancer. Measured with immunoSEQ multiplex PCR; TCRdb has only the in-frame clones, and not every one. The sample yields 40,000 or so clones, about 95% seen once. Treatment denoted: preoperative locoregional IRX-2 cytokine immunotherapy. The input for sequencing was tumor tissue, taken after IRX-2 immunotherapy. The receptors originated from a human donor with breast cancer.

This sequence joins TRBV2 and TRBJ2-5; D might be TRBD1 (6 bases). The germline V gene encodes CDR1 SNHLY and CDR2 FYNNEI. Deletions cut 7 bases from V and 5 bases from J, with 17 bases between. The CDR3 is 14 amino acids. The CDR3 coding sequence is TGTGCCAGCACTATATTGGGACAAGAGGAGACCCAGTACTTC. As protein: CASTILGQEETQYF.

The V call is TRBV9, the J call TRBJ2-6, with D uncertain. The CDR3 contains 14 residues. Germline V lookup: CDR1 SGDLS, CDR2 YYNGEE. V was clipped by 0 bases and J by 2 bases, with 3 bases between them. The CDR3 region is CASSVGAGANVLTF. The CDR3 DNA reads as TGTGCCAGCAGCGTAGGGGCTGGGGCCAACGTCCTGACTTTC.